The rows below give T cell receptor beta chains drawn from one sample of a study of cytomegalovirus exposure and HLA in healthy donors. This table comes from immunoSEQ multiplex PCR, and its TCRdb copy is limited to in-frame clones, with some not included. The sample has 190,000 or so clones; more than 65% are singletons. The sample was PBMCs. These TCRs come from a woman aged 18 to 35 in good health and CMV-seropositive. The CDR3 runs from the conserved cysteine through the conserved F or W.

J gene	V gene	CDR3 protein
TRBJ1-1	TRBV7-6	CASSLGAGTEAFF
TRBJ2-3	TRBV5-1	CASSLVGAGTDTQYF
TRBJ1-5	TRBV19	CASNRGNGEPQHF
TRBJ1-1	TRBV29-1	CSVEDWTGAPGGTEAFF
TRBJ1-3	TRBV29-1	CSGSGQASSGNTIYF
TRBJ1-2	TRBV28	CAAVGGTNYGYTF
TRBJ1-6	TRBV4-1	CASSQPPGINSPLHF
TRBJ2-7	TRBV27	CASSTGQGSYEQYF
TRBJ2-7	TRBV27	CASSSTSGGYEQYF
TRBJ1-6	TRBV6-1	CASSPLGGSGSPLHF
TRBJ1-1	TRBV7-2	CASSFRGSGGAFF
TRBJ1-2	TRBV6-5	CASSYSPERGYTF
TRBJ1-2	TRBV6-1	CASTGRQGREGYTF
TRBJ2-3	TRBV6-1	CASRQGAGLDTQYF
TRBJ2-1	TRBV10-3	CAISFTAVNEQFF
TRBJ1-5	TRBV18	CASSPQIRGQPQHF
TRBJ2-2	TRBV5-6	CASSSFWTGPTGELFF
TRBJ2-1	TRBV12-5	CASGLRDEQFF
TRBJ2-3	TRBV9	CASSVGGSGGGDTQYF
TRBJ2-7	TRBV5-1	CASSPRLAGAYEQYF
TRBJ1-5	TRBV15	CATSRDLTDQPQHF
TRBJ1-2	TRBV7-9	CASSSGTGLVGYTF
TRBJ2-7	TRBV19	CASSTSAPELPTYEQYF
TRBJ2-2	TRBV6-1	CASTFQDTGELFF
TRBJ2-3	TRBV2	CASTVRGASADTQYF
TRBJ2-5	TRBV12-5	CASGSDPGGSMETQYF
TRBJ2-7	TRBV5-8	CASSAGQGYEQYF
TRBJ2-5	TRBV9	CASSKGTSFETQYF
TRBJ1-1	TRBV27	CASSDRLNTEAFF
TRBJ1-2	TRBV4-1	CASSQESGDGYTF
TRBJ2-1	TRBV29-1	CSVERDSSSYNEQFF
TRBJ2-1	TRBV9	CASSGKTGYPDNEQFF
TRBJ1-5	TRBV6-1	CASRPDMVQPQHF
TRBJ1-6	TRBV6-1	CASREPPLHF